This T cell receptor (beta chain) was recorded in a study of shared clonotypes between healthy human individuals. Study-level points and caveats: Estimated richness was generally greater in naive than memory subsets.

CDR3 length: 13 residues. Unmatched junction bases numbered 2, after V lost 4 bases and J lost 3 bases. CDR1 and CDR2 from the germline V gene are MDHEN and SYDVKM. This clone was found once. No antigen is known for it. The naive CD8 fraction comprised CD45RO-negative cells positively selected for CCR7 and excluded terminally differentiated effector memory CD45RA+ cells. The assay was carried out at the deep level. Original handling: ImmunoSEQ yielded junction-only sequences lacking quality scores, so filtering differed. The method was immunoSEQ multiplex PCR; TCRdb's version includes in-frame clones alone and lacks a portion of them. That table furnishes V, J and clone size, whereas the DNA furnished D and trimming. The repertoire holds over 2 million clones, with 85% to 95% as singletons.

V gene TRBV28 combines with J gene TRBJ2-5; 7 bases are a match to TRBD2. The sample consisted of naive CD8+ T cells sorted from blood. This receptor was obtained from a young man in good health. Here the CDR3 reads CASSYGGEETQYF. The CDR3 DNA follows: TGTGCCAGCAGTTATGGGGGGGAAGAGACCCAGTACTTC.